The clone carrying this T cell receptor beta chain was counted at least ten times. TCRdb processed the 5' RACE reads anew with MiXCR; each CDR3 protein has one entry. Among 65,000 to 90,000 distinct CDR3 sequences listed, around 12% were seen once. These data are taken from a study of early T cells in non-severe SARS-CoV-2 infection. Germline loops: CDR1 SGHTA, CDR2 FQGNSA. V lost 1 base to trimming and J lost 2 bases; unmatched junction nucleotides: 1. The CDR3 has 15 residues. The source material was whole blood. This receptor was taken from an adult who was a healthcare worker with PCR-confirmed SARS-CoV-2 infection or an uninfected control (not recorded which). The chain employs TRBV7-2 and TRBJ2-2, with 7 positions matching TRBD1. CDR3: CASSLGTGNTGELFF. The CDR3 DNA follows: TGTGCCAGCAGCTTAGGGACAGGCAACACCGGGGAGCTGTTTTTT.